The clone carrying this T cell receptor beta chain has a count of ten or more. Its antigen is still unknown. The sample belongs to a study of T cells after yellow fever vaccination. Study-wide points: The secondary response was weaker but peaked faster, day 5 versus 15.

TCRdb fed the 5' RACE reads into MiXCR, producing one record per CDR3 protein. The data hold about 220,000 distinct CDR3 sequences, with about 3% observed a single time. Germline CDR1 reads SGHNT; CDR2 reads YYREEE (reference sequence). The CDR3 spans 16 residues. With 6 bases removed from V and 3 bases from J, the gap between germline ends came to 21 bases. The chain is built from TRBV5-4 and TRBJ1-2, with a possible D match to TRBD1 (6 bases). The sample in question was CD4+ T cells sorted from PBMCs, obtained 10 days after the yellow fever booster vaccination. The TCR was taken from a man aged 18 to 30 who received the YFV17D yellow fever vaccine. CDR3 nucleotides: TGTGCCAGCACGGGGGGCGGTCTCAGCGGGGACTATGGCTACACCTTC. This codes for CASTGGGLSGDYGYTF.